The 2 T cell receptor beta chains listed next were all sequenced from one sample in a study of T cells in Graves' hyperthyroidism and ophthalmopathy. The source material, RNA transcripts, was used to amplify TCR beta CDR3 regions. A set of HTBI primers served as the primers for a first-round RT-PCR of the TCR CDR3. TCRdb redid the calling of the multiplex PCR reads with MiXCR, one entry per CDR3 protein. The sample includes about 690,000 distinct CDR3 sequences, around 16% seen only once; the top ten take roughly 15%. The specimen sequenced was blood. The receptors come from a man aged 50 to 59 with Graves' hyperthyroidism.

In its sample, this clonotype was seen a few times. The CDR3 loop reads CASSSLAGEQYF. CDR3 bases: TGTGCCAGCAGTTCACTAGCTGGCGAGCAGTACTTC. This chain uses TRBV5-5 with TRBJ2-7, with D perhaps matching TRBD2 (6 bases). There are 12 residues in the CDR3. V was shortened by 5 bases and J by 6 bases, with 12 bases between the two germline ends. Germline CDR1 SGHKS, CDR2 YYEKEE (reference sequence).

A note on this clonotype: A much larger clone sits a single nucleotide away, making a read error possible. CDR3 residues: CAVGGGFGDQPQHF. The CDR3 nucleotides are TGTGCCGTCGGGGGGGGGTTTGGCGATCAGCCCCAGCATTTT. The chain combines TRBV27 with TRBJ1-5; TRBD1 is a possible D gene (5 bases). V was shortened by 11 bases and J by 5 bases, with 19 bases between the two germline ends. Per germline, CDR1 MNHEY and CDR2 SMNVEV (reference sequence). The CDR3 runs 14 residues.